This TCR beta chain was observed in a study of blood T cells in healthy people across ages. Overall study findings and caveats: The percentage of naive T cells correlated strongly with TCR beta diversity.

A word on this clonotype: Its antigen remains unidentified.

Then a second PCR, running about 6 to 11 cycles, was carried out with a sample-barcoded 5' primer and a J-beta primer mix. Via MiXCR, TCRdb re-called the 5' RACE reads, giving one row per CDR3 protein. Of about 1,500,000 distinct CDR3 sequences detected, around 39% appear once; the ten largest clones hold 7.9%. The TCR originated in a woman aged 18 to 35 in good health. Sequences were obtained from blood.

In DNA, the CDR3 is TGTGCCAGCAGCTTATATCTTCTAGCGGACACCGGGGAGCTGTTTTTT. It encodes CASSLYLLADTGELFF. The chain recombines TRBV7-2 with TRBJ2-2; 7 bases align to TRBD2. The CDR3 has 16 amino acids. Germline V gives CDR1 SGHTA, CDR2 FQGNSA. With V trimmed by 2 bases and J by 3 bases, 6 bases remained unmatched.